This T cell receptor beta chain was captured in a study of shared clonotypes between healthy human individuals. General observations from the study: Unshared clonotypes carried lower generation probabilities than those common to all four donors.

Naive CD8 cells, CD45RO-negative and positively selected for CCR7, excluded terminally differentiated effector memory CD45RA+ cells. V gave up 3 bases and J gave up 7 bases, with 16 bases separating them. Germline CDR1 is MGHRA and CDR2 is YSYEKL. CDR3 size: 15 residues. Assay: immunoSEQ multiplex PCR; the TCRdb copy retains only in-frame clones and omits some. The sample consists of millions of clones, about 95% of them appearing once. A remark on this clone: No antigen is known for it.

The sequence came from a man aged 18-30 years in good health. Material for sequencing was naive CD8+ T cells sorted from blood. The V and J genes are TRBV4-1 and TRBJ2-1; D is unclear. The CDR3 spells CASSHPPSGRNEQFF. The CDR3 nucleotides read TGCGCCAGCAGCCATCCCCCTAGTGGAAGAAATGAGCAGTTCTTC.